The 18 T cell receptor beta chains listed next were all sequenced from one sample in a study of PD-1 blockade in mismatch repair-deficient tumors (dated by TCRdb to the late 2010s). The library was generated by the immunoSEQ multiplex PCR assay. Imported from immuneACCESS, the table was reduced by TCRdb to in-frame sequences with V and J called. These copies leave out some clones; in studies compared against another copy, an unresolved V gene accounts for under half, and the cause of the remainder is not known. The sample yields 100,000 to 150,000 clones; 88% were counted once. Together, the top ten hold 10% to 15% of the sample. The sample here was peripheral blood, taken just over 70 weeks after starting pembrolizumab. All receptors come from an adult with mismatch repair-deficient cancer.

This chain links TRBV6-5 with TRBJ1-3; no clear D. V lost 2 bases to trimming and J lost 1 base, with 9 bases between them. CDR1 and CDR2 (germline): MNHEY, SVGAGI. The CDR3 consists of 15 residues. CDR3 nucleotides: TGTGCCAGCAGTTACGGAGGGAGATCTGGAAACACCATATATTTT. This encodes CASSYGGRSGNTIYF.

The chain combines TRBV6-5 with TRBJ1-1; 9 positions match TRBD1. V shed 4 bases and J 3 bases; nucleotides not matched to a gene: 3. Germline V lookup: CDR1 MNHEY, CDR2 SVGAGI. The CDR3 consists of 14 residues. CDR3 DNA: TGTGCCAGCAGTTCCACAGGGGGCCACACTGAAGCTTTCTTT. Its protein is CASSSTGGHTEAFF.

Notes on this clone: The sample contains more than one DNA sequence encoding this CDR3. The V gene is TRBV9, the J gene TRBJ2-1; D may be TRBD2 (5 bases). V lost 1 base, J lost 0 bases, and 8 bases lay in between. Germline CDR1 reads SGDLS; CDR2 reads YYNGEE. This CDR3 spans 15 amino acids. In DNA form, the CDR3 reads TGTGCCAGCAGCGTAAGCGGAAGCTCCTACAATGAGCAGTTCTTC. Translating it yields CASSVSGSSYNEQFF. The whole variable domain, filled in from reference TRBV9 and TRBJ2-1, reads DSGVTQTPKHLITATGQRVTLRCSPRSGDLSVYWYQQSLDQGLQFLIQYYNGEERAKGNILERFSAQQFPDLHSELNLSSLELGDSALYFCASSVSGSSYNEQFFGPGTRLTVL.

The V call is TRBV7-9, the J call TRBJ2-7; D is ambiguous. V lost 0 bases to trimming and J lost 6 bases, with 15 bases between them. CDR1 is SEHNR, CDR2 FQNEAQ, per germline (reference sequence). The length of the CDR3 is 15 residues. This chain's CDR3 is CASSLASGFSGEQYF. CDR3 in DNA: TGTGCCAGCAGCTTAGCATCCGGGTTTTCGGGCGAGCAGTACTTC.

Turning to this clone: Other DNA sequences of this sample code for an identical CDR3. V and J are TRBV27 and TRBJ2-1; TRBD2 matches 9 bases. The junction had 0 bases not matched to a gene; V was cut back by 3 bases and J by 0 bases. The V gene's germline CDR1 is MNHEY and CDR2 SMNVEV (reference sequence). This CDR3 has 15 amino acids. As DNA, the CDR3 is TGTGCCAGCAGTTTTAGCGGGAGCTCCTACAATGAGCAGTTCTTC. Translation: CASSFSGSSYNEQFF.

A few counts support this clone. CDR3 sequence (DNA): TGTGCCAGCAGCCAAGAAGGTCCGGGAGCGATAGGGGATCAGCCCCAGCATTTT. This gives the protein CASSQEGPGAIGDQPQHF. This rearrangement joins TRBV4-2 to TRBJ1-5, with a possible D match to TRBD1 (5 bases). The germline CDR1 and CDR2 sequences are LGHNA and YNFKEQ. The V end was cut by 0 bases, the J end by 5 bases, with 20 bases between. The length of the CDR3 is 18 residues.

J is TRBJ2-1 and V is TRBV27, with 9 bases identical to TRBD2. Germline V CDR1 and CDR2: MNHEY, SMNVEV (reference sequence). The CDR3 runs to 16 residues. V was pared by 5 bases and J by 6 bases, with 11 bases of the junction left unmatched. The DNA for the CDR3 is TGTGCCAGCAGTGTTTCTATGGGACTAGCACCCAATGAGCAGTTCTTC. This encodes CASSVSMGLAPNEQFF.

The chain is built from TRBV6-1 and TRBJ1-1; D remains unclear. Germline V CDR1 and CDR2: MNHNS, SASEGT. CDR3 size: 16 residues. V lost 0 bases and J 1 base, leaving 12 bases between the germline ends. The CDR3: CASSEARTGPNTEAFF. The DNA for the CDR3 is TGTGCCAGCAGTGAAGCGAGGACGGGTCCGAACACTGAAGCTTTCTTT.

This chain joins TRBV11-2 and TRBJ1-3; TRBD1 agrees at 7 bases. V lost 3 bases to trimming and J lost 2 bases; unmatched junction nucleotides: 4. From germline, CDR1 is SGHAT and CDR2 FQNNGV. The CDR3 extends over 15 amino acids. The CDR3 bases are TGTGCCAGCAGCTTGACAGGGCGGACTGGAAACACCATATATTTT. It translates to CASSLTGRTGNTIYF.

This chain connects TRBV5-1 to TRBJ2-3; D ambiguous. CDR3 length: 11 residues. The V gene's germline CDR1 is SGHRS and CDR2 YFSETQ. V lost 3 bases and J 2 bases, leaving 1 base between the germline ends. CDR3 region: CASSSTDTQYF. Here the CDR3 DNA reads TGCGCCAGCAGCTCCACAGATACGCAGTATTTT. Complete variable domain (other parts from reference TRBV5-1 and TRBJ2-3): KAGVTQTPRYLIKTRGQQVTLSCSPISGHRSVSWYQQTPGQGLQFLFEYFSETQRNKGNFPGRFSGRQFSNSRSEMNVSTLELGDSALYLCASSSTDTQYFGPGTRLTVL.

This clone was detected ten times or more. V gene TRBV6-5 combines with J gene TRBJ2-1, with 7 nucleotides matching TRBD2. The CDR3 has 14 residues. In germline, CDR1 is MNHEY, CDR2 SVGAGI. The trim removed 4 bases at V and 10 bases at J, leaving 10 bases unmatched. CDR3 in DNA: TGTGCCAGCAGTTCCGGGGGGACCATCGACGAGCAGTTCTTC. Translating gives CASSSGGTIDEQFF.

V is TRBV27 and J is TRBJ1-2; D may be TRBD1 (6 bases). CDR3 length equals 13 residues. Looked up from germline, CDR1 is MNHEY and CDR2 is SMNVEV (reference sequence). The ends were cut back, 5 bases at V and 8 bases at J, with 15 bases in the middle. CDR3 sequence: CASSTLGGFGYTF. The CDR3 DNA is TGTGCCAGCAGTACCCTAGGGGGGTTCGGCTACACCTTC.

This chain links TRBV7-2 with TRBJ2-7; maybe TRBD1 (5 bases). Per the germline V gene, CDR1 is SGHTA and CDR2 is FQGNSA. The CDR3 consists of 13 residues. V gave up 5 bases and J gave up 2 bases, with 10 bases separating them. In nucleotides, the CDR3 is TGTGCCAGCAGCAAGGACAACGCCTACGAGCAGTACTTC. Protein product: CASSKDNAYEQYF.

This chain links TRBV5-4 with TRBJ2-1, with D unclear. Germline CDR1 is SGHNT and CDR2 is YYREEE (reference sequence). V was clipped by 1 base and J by 5 bases, with 1 base between them. This CDR3 has 11 amino acids. The CDR3 sequence: CASSLNNEQFF. CDR3 sequence (DNA): TGTGCCAGCAGCTTGAACAATGAGCAGTTCTTC.

This sequence joins TRBV29-1 and TRBJ1-1, with D perhaps TRBD1 (6 bases). The length of the CDR3 is 13 residues. With 4 bases removed from V and 1 base from J, the gap between germline ends came to 10 bases. CDR1 and CDR2 (germline): SQVTM, ANQGSEA. The CDR3 DNA follows: TGCAGCGTTGGGACAGCCTGGAACACTGAAGCTTTCTTT. It codes for CSVGTAWNTEAFF.

The chain couples TRBV29-1 to TRBJ2-7, with TRBD2 identical over 9 bases. Germline CDR1 is SQVTM and CDR2 is ANQGSEA. The CDR3 is made up of 14 amino acids. With V trimmed by 3 bases and J by 2 bases, 5 bases remained unmatched. The CDR3 reads CSVDGLAGTYEQYF. As DNA, the CDR3 is TGCAGCGTTGACGGGCTAGCGGGAACCTACGAGCAGTACTTC.

In its sample, this clone was seen a few times. V gene TRBV15 combines with J gene TRBJ1-2; D is unclear. The germline V and J ends were trimmed by 3 bases and 8 bases, with 13 bases remaining between them. CDR3 length equals 13 residues. The germline CDR1 and CDR2 sequences are LNHNV and YYDKDF (reference sequence). CDR3: CATSRGGGEGYTF. The CDR3 DNA follows: TGTGCCACCAGCAGGGGAGGTGGGGAAGGCTACACCTTC. Using reference TRBV15 and TRBJ1-2 for the parts outside the CDR3, the full variable domain is DAMVIQNPRYQVTQFGKPVTLSCSQTLNHNVMYWYQQKSSQAPKLLFHYYDKDFNNEADTPDNFQSRRPNTSFCFLDIRSPGLGDTAMYLCATSRGGGEGYTFGSGTRLTVV.

The sample holds a few counts of this clone. This rearrangement joins TRBV4-1 to TRBJ2-7; perhaps TRBD1 as D (6 bases). Germline V lookup: CDR1 MGHRA, CDR2 YSYEKL. The CDR3 loop spans 13 amino acids. V was cut by 0 bases and J by 3 bases, with 6 bases left in between. The CDR3 DNA sequence: TGCGCCAGCAGCCAAGAAGGGGGCTACGAGCAGTACTTC. As protein: CASSQEGGYEQYF.